Following are 20 T cell receptor beta chains from one sample sequenced in a study of neurological immune-mediated disorders. MiXCR, applied by TCRdb to the 5' RACE reads, yields one record per CDR3 protein. This sample has around 37,000 distinct CDR3 sequences, with around 10% found just once. Noted time point: technical triplicate 1. Input material: PBMCs. All receptors come from a man in his fifties or sixties with HTLV-1-associated myelopathy (HAM/TSP).

Ten or more counts support this clonotype. The chain employs TRBV29-1 and TRBJ1-4; TRBD1 aligns across 9 bases. CDR1 is SQVTM, CDR2 ANQGSEA, per germline. V lost 6 bases, J lost 5 bases, and 4 bases stayed unmatched. This CDR3 has 13 amino acids. In DNA, the CDR3 is TGCAGCGTATCCGGGACAGGGAATGAAAAACTGTTTTTT. Protein product: CSVSGTGNEKLFF. Full variable domain (missing parts from reference TRBV29-1 and TRBJ1-4): SAVISQKPSRDICQRGTSLTIQCQVDSQVTMMFWYRQQPGQSLTLIATANQGSEATYESGFVIDKFPISRPNLTFSTLTVSNMSPEDSSIYLCSVSGTGNEKLFFGSGTQLSVL.

This clonotype was seen many times. The V call is TRBV13, the J call TRBJ1-2; a possible D gene is TRBD1 (5 bases). The CDR3 totals 15 residues. Deletions cut 5 bases from V and 5 bases from J, with 18 bases between. Germline CDR1 is PRHDT and CDR2 is FYEKMQ (reference sequence). The CDR3 spells CASSGDSRVEYGYTF. CDR3 nucleotides: TGTGCCAGCAGCGGGGACTCCCGAGTGGAATATGGCTACACCTTC. The full variable domain, its missing parts supplied by reference TRBV13 and TRBJ1-2, is AAGVIQSPRHLIKEKRETATLKCYPIPRHDTVYWYQQGPGQDPQFLISFYEKMQSDKGSIPDRFSAQQFSDYHSELNMSSLELGDSALYFCASSGDSRVEYGYTFGSGTRLTVV.

This clonotype occurred many times. The V gene is TRBV4-2, the J gene TRBJ2-2; D might be TRBD1 or TRBD2, each matching 6 bases. V shed 7 bases and J shed 5 bases, with 23 bases lying between them. The length of the CDR3 is 17 residues. Germline V gene data show CDR1 as LGHNA and CDR2 as YNFKEQ. The DNA of the CDR3 is TGTGCCAGCACCTCAGGGGCGGCCGGGAGTCGAACCGGGGAGCTGTTTTTT. It is translated as CASTSGAAGSRTGELFF.

This clonotype was seen ten or more times. The V call is TRBV20-1, the J call TRBJ2-7; no clear D gene. Germline CDR1 reads DFQATT; CDR2 reads SNEGSKA (reference sequence). Trimming removed 5 bases from V and 0 bases from J, with 5 bases in between. CDR3 length: 11 residues. The chain's CDR3 is CSAGPSYEQYF. CDR3 nucleotides: TGCAGTGCTGGGCCCTCCTACGAGCAGTACTTC.

This clonotype was seen at least ten times. The chain links TRBV3-1 to TRBJ2-5; D may be TRBD1 or TRBD2 (5 bases each). CDR1 and CDR2 (germline): LGHDT, YNNKEL (reference sequence). V shed 0 bases and J shed 4 bases, with 18 bases lying between them. The CDR3 sequence is 17 residues long. CDR3 coding DNA: TGTGCCAGCAGCCAAGATGGCCGACTCAGAGGGGCAGAGACCCAGTACTTC. It codes for CASSQDGRLRGAETQYF.

This clonotype was detected ten times or more. The chain couples TRBV2 to TRBJ2-1; 9 nucleotides align to TRBD1. The CDR3 loop spans 14 amino acids. Germline CDR1 is SNHLY and CDR2 is FYNNEI. Unmatched junction bases numbered 7, after V lost 4 bases and J lost 9 bases. The CDR3 sequence is CASSGTGEFSEQFF. The CDR3 coding sequence is TGTGCCAGCAGTGGGACAGGGGAGTTTAGTGAGCAGTTCTTC.

The table lists this clonotype with many counts. The chain recombines TRBV5-1 with TRBJ2-3; 7 positions match TRBD1. Germline trimming cut 4 bases from V and 2 bases from J; bases unmatched to any gene: 4. Germline-derived CDR1 and CDR2 are SGHRS and YFSETQ. This CDR3 region has 14 residues. The CDR3 loop is CASSPGTDTDTQYF. In DNA, the CDR3 is TGCGCCAGCAGCCCCGGGACAGACACAGATACGCAGTATTTT.

In its sample, this clonotype was seen many times. The rearrangement uses TRBV20-1 and TRBJ1-1; 8 nucleotides line up with TRBD1. Trimming at V came to 3 bases and at J to 3 bases, leaving 6 bases not matched to a gene. This CDR3 spans 14 amino acids. Germline CDR1 DFQATT, CDR2 SNEGSKA (reference sequence). CDR3 nucleotides: TGCAGTGCTAGCCAGGGGGCTTTCGACACTGAAGCTTTCTTT. Its protein product is CSASQGAFDTEAFF.

This clonotype has a count of ten or more. The J gene is TRBJ1-1, the V gene TRBV2, with D unresolved. There are 14 residues in the CDR3. CDR1 and CDR2 from the germline V gene are SNHLY and FYNNEI. Deletions cut 4 bases from V and 5 bases from J, with 14 bases between. The CDR3 bases are TGTGCCAGCAGTGGCCGGGATGTGGGTACTGAAGCTTTCTTT. It specifies CASSGRDVGTEAFF. The whole variable domain, filled in from reference TRBV2 and TRBJ1-1, reads EPEVTQTPSHQVTQMGQEVILRCVPISNHLYFYWYRQILGQKVEFLVSFYNNEISEKSEIFDDQFSVERPDGSNFTLKIRSTKLEDSAMYFCASSGRDVGTEAFFGQGTRLTVV.

The rearrangement uses TRBV27 and TRBJ2-4; 14 bases align to TRBD2. Germline CDR1 reads MNHEY; CDR2 reads SMNVEV (reference sequence). Trimming removed 8 bases from V and 6 bases from J; junction bases left unmatched: 3. The CDR3 consists of 14 residues. The CDR3 region is CASLGTSGRNIQYF. The CDR3 region has the DNA TGTGCCAGCTTAGGGACTAGCGGGAGAAACATTCAGTACTTC.

This clonotype has at least ten counts. This chain links TRBV5-4 with TRBJ2-3, with 7 bases matching TRBD1. The germline V gene encodes CDR1 SGHNT and CDR2 YYREEE (reference sequence). CDR3 length: 15 amino acids. J lost 4 bases, V lost 0 bases, and 5 bases had no gene match. The CDR3, as DNA: TGTGCCAGCAGCTTGGAAGGGGGCAGCGCAGATACGCAGTATTTT. Translated, it gives CASSLEGGSADTQYF.

V is TRBV13 and J is TRBJ2-2; tentatively, D is TRBD2 (5 bases). The CDR3 totals 19 residues. The germline V and J ends were trimmed by 5 bases and 7 bases, with 29 bases remaining between them. From germline, CDR1 is PRHDT and CDR2 FYEKMQ (reference sequence). For the CDR3, the DNA is TGTGCCAGCAGCAAACTCCCTGTGGGAGACGGGTCCCTCGGCGGGGAGCTGTTTTTT. Translating it yields CASSKLPVGDGSLGGELFF. Full variable domain (outside the CDR3, taken from reference TRBV13 and TRBJ2-2): AAGVIQSPRHLIKEKRETATLKCYPIPRHDTVYWYQQGPGQDPQFLISFYEKMQSDKGSIPDRFSAQQFSDYHSELNMSSLELGDSALYFCASSKLPVGDGSLGGELFFGEGSRLTVL.

Ten or more counts support this clonotype. This rearrangement joins TRBV5-1 to TRBJ2-1; either TRBD1 or TRBD2 may fit D (5 bases each). This CDR3 region has 12 residues. Trimming shortened V by 4 bases and J by 8 bases, and 10 bases separated the two germline ends. Per the germline V gene, CDR1 is SGHRS and CDR2 is YFSETQ. CDR3 sequence reads: CASSPGTDEQFF. DNA for the CDR3: TGCGCCAGCAGCCCCGGGACCGATGAGCAGTTCTTC. Full variable domain (outside the CDR3, taken from reference TRBV5-1 and TRBJ2-1): KAGVTQTPRYLIKTRGQQVTLSCSPISGHRSVSWYQQTPGQGLQFLFEYFSETQRNKGNFPGRFSGRQFSNSRSEMNVSTLELGDSALYLCASSPGTDEQFFGPGTRLTVL.

In its sample, this clonotype was seen many times. CDR3 residues: CASSQEGGSVDEQYF. The CDR3 nucleotides read TGCGCCAGCAGCCAAGAGGGCGGGAGTGTCGACGAGCAGTACTTC. This chain joins TRBV4-1 and TRBJ2-7, with 7 nucleotides matching TRBD2. The CDR3 is 15 amino acids. V trimming: 0 bases; J trimming: 5 bases; junction bases outside the gene matches: 7. CDR1 and CDR2 (germline): MGHRA, YSYEKL.

This clonotype has at least ten counts. This chain connects TRBV11-2 to TRBJ2-1; D perhaps matches TRBD1 (5 bases). CDR1 and CDR2 (germline): SGHAT, FQNNGV. This CDR3 comprises 16 residues. V was trimmed by 2 bases and J by 10 bases, leaving 21 bases between them. This CDR3 reads CASSLLGLRRMEEQFF. The CDR3, as DNA: TGTGCCAGCAGCTTATTGGGGCTACGGCGGATGGAAGAGCAGTTCTTC.

This clonotype was found many times. CDR3: CASSSLWYEQYF. The CDR3 DNA is TGTGCCAGCAGCTCCTTGTGGTACGAGCAGTACTTC. This chain links TRBV7-9 with TRBJ2-7; D is uncertain. This CDR3 spans 12 amino acids. Trimming pared 4 bases from V and 4 bases from J, leaving 8 bases between. Per germline, CDR1 SEHNR and CDR2 FQNEAQ (reference sequence).

The table lists this clonotype with many counts. This sequence joins TRBV15 and TRBJ2-7; D is possibly TRBD1 (6 bases). Trimming removed 3 bases at V and 12 bases at J, with 24 bases between. CDR1 LNHNV and CDR2 YYDKDF come from the germline V gene (reference sequence). The CDR3 has 15 amino acids. CDR3 in amino acids: CATSRDHAGDRVPYF. CDR3 in DNA: TGTGCCACCAGCAGGGACCACGCAGGGGACCGGGTTCCGTACTTC.

This clonotype has a count of ten or more. The rearrangement uses TRBV7-6 and TRBJ2-3; 8 bases line up with TRBD1. V shed 5 bases and J 4 bases; nucleotides not matched to a gene: 2. The CDR3 spans 13 residues. Germline lookup yields CDR1 SGHVS and CDR2 FNYEAQ. The CDR3 reads CASSQDRADTQYF. The DNA of the CDR3 is TGTGCCAGCAGCCAGGACAGGGCAGATACGCAGTATTTT. The full variable domain, in which reference TRBV7-6 and TRBJ2-3 provide the parts outside the CDR3, is GAGVSQSPRYKVTKRGQDVALRCDPISGHVSLYWYRQALGQGPEFLTYFNYEAQQDKSGLPNDRFSAERPEGSISTLTIQRTEQRDSAMYRCASSQDRADTQYFGPGTRLTVL.

The CDR3 here is CASSFELQGRLSQPQHF. The DNA for the CDR3 is TGTGCCAGCAGTTTCGAATTACAGGGGAGATTAAGTCAGCCCCAGCATTTT. The chain combines TRBV6-6 with TRBJ1-5; 7 bases fit TRBD1. After removal of 4 bases from V and 6 bases from J, the junction contained 15 bases not matched to a gene. In germline, CDR1 is MNHNY, CDR2 SVGAGI (reference sequence). CDR3 length equals 17 residues.

This clonotype was counted many times. This sequence joins TRBV5-5 and TRBJ2-7; 7 nucleotides line up with TRBD2. V was pared by 0 bases and J by 3 bases, with 6 bases of the junction left unmatched. Germline CDR1 is SGHKS and CDR2 is YYEKEE (reference sequence). The CDR3 length is 15 residues. The CDR3 protein is CASSLASGTIYEQYF. The CDR3 bases are TGTGCCAGCAGCTTGGCCAGCGGGACGATCTACGAGCAGTACTTC.